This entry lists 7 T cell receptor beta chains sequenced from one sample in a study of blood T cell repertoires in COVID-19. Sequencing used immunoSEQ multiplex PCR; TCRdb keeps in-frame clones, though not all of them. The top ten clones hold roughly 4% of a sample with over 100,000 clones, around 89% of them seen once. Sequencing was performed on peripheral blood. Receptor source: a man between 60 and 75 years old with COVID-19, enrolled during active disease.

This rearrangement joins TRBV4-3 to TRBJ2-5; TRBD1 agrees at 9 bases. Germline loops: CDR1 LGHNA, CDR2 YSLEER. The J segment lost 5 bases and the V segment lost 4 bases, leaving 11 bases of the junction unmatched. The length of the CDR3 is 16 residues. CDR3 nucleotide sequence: TGCGCCAGCAGCCGAGCCGTGGGACAGGGAGGGGAGACCCAGTACTTC. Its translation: CASSRAVGQGGETQYF.

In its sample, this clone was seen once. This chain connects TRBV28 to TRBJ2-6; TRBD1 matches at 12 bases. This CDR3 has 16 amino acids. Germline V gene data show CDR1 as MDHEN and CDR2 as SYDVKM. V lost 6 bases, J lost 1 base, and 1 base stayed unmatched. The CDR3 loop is CASRGQGASGANVLTF. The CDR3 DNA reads TGTGCCAGCAGGGGACAGGGGGCGTCTGGGGCCAACGTCCTGACTTTC. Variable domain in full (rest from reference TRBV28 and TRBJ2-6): DVKVTQSSRYLVKRTGEKVFLECVQDMDHENMFWYRQDPGLGLRLIYFSYDVKMKEKGDIPEGYSVSREKKERFSLILESASTNQTSMYLCASRGQGASGANVLTFGAGSRLTVL.

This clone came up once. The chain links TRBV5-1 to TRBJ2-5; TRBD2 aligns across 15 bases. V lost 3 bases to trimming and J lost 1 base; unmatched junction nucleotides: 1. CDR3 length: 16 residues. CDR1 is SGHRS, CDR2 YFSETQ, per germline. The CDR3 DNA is TGCGCCAGCAGCTGGGGACTAGCGGGGGGCCAAGAGACCCAGTACTTC. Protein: CASSWGLAGGQETQYF.

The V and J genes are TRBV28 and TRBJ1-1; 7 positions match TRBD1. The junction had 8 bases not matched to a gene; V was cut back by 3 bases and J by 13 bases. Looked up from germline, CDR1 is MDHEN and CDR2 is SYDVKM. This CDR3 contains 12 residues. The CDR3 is CASSFSKGAFFF. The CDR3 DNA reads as TGTGCCAGCAGTTTCTCAAAGGGGGCCTTTTTCTTT.

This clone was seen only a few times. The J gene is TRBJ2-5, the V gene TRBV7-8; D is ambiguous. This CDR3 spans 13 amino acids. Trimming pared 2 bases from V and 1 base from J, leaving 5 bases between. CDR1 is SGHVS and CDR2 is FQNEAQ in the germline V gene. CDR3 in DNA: TGTGCCAGCAGCTTACTCCCCCAAGAGACCCAGTACTTC. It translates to CASSLLPQETQYF. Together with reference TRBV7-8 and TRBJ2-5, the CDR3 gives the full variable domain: GAGVSQSPRYKVAKRGQDVALRCDPISGHVSLFWYQQALGQGPEFLTYFQNEAQLDKSGLPSDRFFAERPEGSVSTLKIQRTQQEDSAVYLCASSLLPQETQYFGPGTRLLVL.

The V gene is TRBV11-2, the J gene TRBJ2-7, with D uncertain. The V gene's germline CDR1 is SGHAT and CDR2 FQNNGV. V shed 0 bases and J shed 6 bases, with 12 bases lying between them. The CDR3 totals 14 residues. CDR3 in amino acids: CASSLEEAPSEQYF. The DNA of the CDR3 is TGTGCCAGCAGCTTAGAAGAAGCTCCCTCCGAGCAGTACTTC.

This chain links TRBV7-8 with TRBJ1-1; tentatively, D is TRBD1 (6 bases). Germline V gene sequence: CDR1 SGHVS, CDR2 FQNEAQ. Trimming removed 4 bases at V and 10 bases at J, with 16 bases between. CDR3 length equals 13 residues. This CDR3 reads CASSYRQVYGAFF. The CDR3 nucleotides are TGTGCCAGCAGCTATCGACAGGTCTACGGAGCTTTCTTT.